The sequence of this TCR beta chain was determined in a study of beta chain features in type 1 diabetes. The wider study: The patients were much like the healthy donors in age, gender and cell yields. Study-wide results and caveats: Compared to healthy donors, patients appeared to have naive, central memory and Treg TCRB repertoires that were more alike. Shorter templates might be favored by PCR, equally in patients and controls.

Markers CD45RO/CCR7/CD25/CD127/CD95/CD27 served to sort CD4+ naive, central memory, regulatory and stem cell-like memory cells. Sequencing targeted expressed TCRB transcripts, as all isolated RNA had been reverse transcribed. TCRdb's copy holds only in-frame clones and misses some; the assay was immunoSEQ multiplex PCR. The profile covers about 900,000 clones, with 17% appearing a single time and about 0.02% taken by the ten largest. On this clone itself: Its target is not known.

Trimming removed 7 bases from V and 1 base from J, with 16 bases in between. The CDR3 extends over 16 amino acids. Per the germline V gene, CDR1 is MDHEN and CDR2 is SYDVKM. The TCR sequence derives from a woman aged 18-30 years in good health. Specimen: naive CD4+ T cells from blood. The V call is TRBV28, the J call TRBJ2-2, with D possibly being TRBD2 (5 bases). The CDR3 region has the DNA TGTGCCAGCACGACCACATCACTAGTGAACACCGGGGAGCTGTTTTTT. It is translated as CASTTTSLVNTGELFF.